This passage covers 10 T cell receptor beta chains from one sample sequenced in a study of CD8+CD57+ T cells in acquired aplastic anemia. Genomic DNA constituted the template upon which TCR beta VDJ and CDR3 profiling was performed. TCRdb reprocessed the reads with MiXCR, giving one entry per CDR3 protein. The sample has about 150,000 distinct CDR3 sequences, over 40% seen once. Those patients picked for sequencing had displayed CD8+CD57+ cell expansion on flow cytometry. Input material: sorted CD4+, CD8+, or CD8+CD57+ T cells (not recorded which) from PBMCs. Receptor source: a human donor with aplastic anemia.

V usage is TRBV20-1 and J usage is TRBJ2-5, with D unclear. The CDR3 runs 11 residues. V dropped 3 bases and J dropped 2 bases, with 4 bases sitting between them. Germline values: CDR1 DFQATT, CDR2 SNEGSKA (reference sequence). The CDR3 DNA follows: TGCAGTGCTAGCGGGCAAGAGACCCAGTACTTC. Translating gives CSASGQETQYF.

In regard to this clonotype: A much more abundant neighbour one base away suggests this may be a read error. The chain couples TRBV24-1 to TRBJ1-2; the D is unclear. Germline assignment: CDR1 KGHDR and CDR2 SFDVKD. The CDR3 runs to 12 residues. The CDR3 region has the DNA TGTGCCAGCAGTGAATCTAGGGTCGGCTACACCTTC. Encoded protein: CASSESRVGYTF.

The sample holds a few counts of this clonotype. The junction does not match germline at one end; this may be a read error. The CDR3: CASGHTGSGNTIYF. The DNA of the CDR3 is TGCGCCAGCGGCCACACAGGCTCTGGAAACACCATATATTTT. The chain combines TRBV4-3 with TRBJ1-3, with D perhaps TRBD1 (5 bases). The CDR3 spans 14 residues. CDR1 LGHNA and CDR2 YSLEER come from the germline V gene.

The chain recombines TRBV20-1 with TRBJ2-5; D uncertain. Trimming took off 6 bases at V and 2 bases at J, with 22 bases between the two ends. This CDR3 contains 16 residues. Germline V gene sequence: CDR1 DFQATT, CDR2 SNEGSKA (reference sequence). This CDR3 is CSALGRSTGWQETQYF. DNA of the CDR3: TGCAGTGCCCTGGGCAGGTCGACCGGATGGCAAGAGACCCAGTACTTC.

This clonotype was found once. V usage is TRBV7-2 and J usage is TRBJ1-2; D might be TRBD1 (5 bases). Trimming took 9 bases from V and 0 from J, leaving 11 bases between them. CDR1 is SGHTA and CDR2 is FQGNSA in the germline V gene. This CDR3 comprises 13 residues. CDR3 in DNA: TGTGCCAGTAGTCGGGGGTCTAACTATGGCTACACCTTC. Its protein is CASSRGSNYGYTF.

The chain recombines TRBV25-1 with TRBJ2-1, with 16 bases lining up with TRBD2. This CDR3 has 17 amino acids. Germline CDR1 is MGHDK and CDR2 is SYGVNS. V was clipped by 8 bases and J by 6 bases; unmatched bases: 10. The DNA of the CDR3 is TGTGCCAGCGGCCGACCGGGACTAGCGGGGGGGTTCAATGAGCAGTTCTTC. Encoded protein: CASGRPGLAGGFNEQFF. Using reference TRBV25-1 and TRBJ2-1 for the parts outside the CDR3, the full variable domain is EADIYQTPRYLVIGTGKKITLECSQTMGHDKMYWYQQDPGMELHLIHYSYGVNSTEKGDLSSESTVSRIRTEHFPLTLESARPSHTSQYLCASGRPGLAGGFNEQFFGPGTRLTVL.

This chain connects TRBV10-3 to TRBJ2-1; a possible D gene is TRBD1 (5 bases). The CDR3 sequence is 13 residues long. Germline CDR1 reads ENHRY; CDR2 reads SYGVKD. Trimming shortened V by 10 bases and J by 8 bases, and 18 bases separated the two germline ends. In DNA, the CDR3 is TGTGCCACCAAGAAGGCAGGGTGGGATGAGCAGTTCTTC. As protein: CATKKAGWDEQFF.

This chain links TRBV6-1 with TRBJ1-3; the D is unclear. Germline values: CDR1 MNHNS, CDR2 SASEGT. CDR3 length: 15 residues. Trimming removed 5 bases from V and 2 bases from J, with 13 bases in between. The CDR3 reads CASSPQRNPGNTIYF. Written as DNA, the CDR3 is TGTGCCAGCAGTCCCCAAAGAAACCCTGGAAACACCATATATTTT.

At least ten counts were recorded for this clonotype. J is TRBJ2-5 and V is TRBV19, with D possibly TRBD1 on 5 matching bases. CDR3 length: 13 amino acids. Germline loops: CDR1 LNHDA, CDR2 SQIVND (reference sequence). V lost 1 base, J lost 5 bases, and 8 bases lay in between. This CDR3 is CASSIAGPETQYF. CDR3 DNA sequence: TGTGCCAGTAGTATAGCAGGGCCCGAGACCCAGTACTTC.

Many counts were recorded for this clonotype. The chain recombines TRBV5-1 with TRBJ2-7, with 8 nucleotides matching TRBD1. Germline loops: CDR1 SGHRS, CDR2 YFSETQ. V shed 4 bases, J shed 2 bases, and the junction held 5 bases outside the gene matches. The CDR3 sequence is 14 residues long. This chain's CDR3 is CASSPGTGTYEQYF. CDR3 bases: TGCGCCAGCAGCCCCGGGACAGGCACCTACGAGCAGTACTTC.